This record looks at one T cell receptor beta chain sequence and its context. The antigen remains undetermined. This CDR3 comprises 13 residues. V was cut by 6 bases and J by 3 bases, with 12 bases left in between. The germline V gene encodes CDR1 MDHEN and CDR2 SYDVKM. Genomic DNA from each subset was divided evenly over several immunoSEQ plates. In the sorted-subset replicate PCRs, 150 to 200 ng DNA, 25,000 to 30,000 T cell genomes, was used. Sequenced by immunoSEQ multiplex PCR; TCRdb stores in-frame clones only, minus some. Of about 1.5 million clones in the sample, roughly 97% were seen once. The sample belongs to a study of shared clonotypes between healthy human individuals. Whole-study findings and limits: Deeper or shallower sequencing was expected to change how clonotypes are shared among donors.

Sequencing was carried out using naive CD4+ T cells sorted from blood. This sample's subset: CD45RA+ positively selected. The chain uses TRBV28 and TRBJ2-7; D is undetermined. The source of this sequence is a man aged 25 to 40 in good health. This chain's CDR3 is CASSPDGYYEQYF. CDR3 nucleotides: TGTGCCAGCAGCCCTGACGGCTACTACGAGCAGTACTTC.